The rows below give T cell receptor beta chains drawn from one sample of a study of CD8 T cells in Susac syndrome. TCRdb reanalysed the immunoSEQ multiplex PCR reads using MiXCR and keeps one entry per CDR3 protein. Of about 200,000 distinct CDR3 sequences in the sample, roughly nine tenths are singletons; the top ten hold approximately 0.13%. The material sequenced was CD8+ T cells from PBMCs. These receptor sequences come from a human donor with multiple sclerosis. CDR3s include the opening cysteine and the closing phenylalanine or tryptophan. Fields, in order: D gene, J gene, clone size, V gene, CDR3 protein, CDR3 DNA. D genes are given only for firm matches. Only some rows state a clone size, as once, few, many or a class for expanded clones.

.,TRBJ2-7,.,TRBV5-1,CASSFSRLETEYEQYF,TGCGCCAGCAGCTTTTCTAGACTAGAAACGGAATACGAGCAGTACTTC
TRBD2,TRBJ2-1,.,TRBV7-6,CASSGRVTSGSSYNEQFF,TGTGCCAGCAGCGGCCGAGTAACTAGCGGGAGCTCCTACAATGAGCAGTTCTTC
.,TRBJ1-3,.,TRBV9,CASSVDDRVSFSGNTIYF,TGTGCCAGCAGCGTAGACGACCGAGTCAGTTTCTCTGGAAACACCATATATTTT
TRBD1,TRBJ2-3,.,TRBV5-1,CASSFRQGAGDTQYF,TGCGCCAGCAGCTTTCGGCAGGGGGCAGGAGATACGCAGTATTTT
.,TRBJ2-1,.,TRBV19,CASKPLQVAGQSSYNEQFF,TGTGCCAGTAAACCCCTTCAAGTAGCGGGACAGAGCTCCTACAATGAGCAGTTCTTC
TRBD1,TRBJ1-2,.,TRBV6-2/TRBV6-3,CASSFFSGQGAPPNYGYTF,TGTGCCAGCAGTTTTTTCTCGGGACAGGGGGCGCCTCCTAACTATGGCTACACCTTC
.,TRBJ2-5,.,TRBV7-9,CASIASGGRETQYF,TGTGCCAGCATCGCTTCGGGGGGCCGGGAGACCCAGTACTTC
TRBD1,TRBJ1-2,once,TRBV9,CASRGQGGGGYTF,TGTGCCAGCAGGGGACAGGGTGGCGGCGGCTACACCTTC
.,TRBJ1-5,.,TRBV27,CASSATAYQPQHF,TGTGCCAGCTCAGCCACGGCCTATCAGCCCCAGCATTTT
TRBD1,TRBJ2-4,once,TRBV3-1,CASSQVQGQDWNIQYF,TGTGCCAGCAGCCAAGTTCAAGGACAGGATTGGAACATTCAGTACTTC
.,TRBJ1-3,.,TRBV7-6,CASSRDPSSGNTIYF,TGTGCCAGCAGCCGGGACCCGAGCTCTGGAAACACCATATATTTT
TRBD2,TRBJ2-7,once,TRBV12-5,CASGLAAGVGDEQYF,TGTGCTAGTGGTTTAGCAGCGGGAGTTGGCGACGAGCAGTACTTC
.,TRBJ1-2,.,TRBV29-1,CSAASISYGYTF,TGCAGCGCCGCCTCGATAAGCTATGGCTACACCTTC
.,TRBJ2-5,.,TRBV27,CASSFDVALGTQYF,TGTGCCAGCAGTTTCGACGTGGCACTGGGGACCCAGTACTTC